This is a list of T cell receptor beta chains from one sample in a study of cytomegalovirus exposure and HLA in healthy donors. Here immunoSEQ multiplex PCR was the method, and the copy in TCRdb shows in-frame clones only, minus some. Of about 120,000 clones listed, over 8.5% were seen once; the top ten hold about 6%. Sequenced input: PBMCs. All receptors come from a woman aged 40-49 years in good health and CMV-seropositive. Each CDR3 is given with its conserved first and last residue. A D gene is named only where the DNA matches it firmly. Clone sizes are given selectively: once, few, many, or a class where the clone is expanded.

v_gene: TRBV5-1
j_gene: TRBJ1-2
d_gene: TRBD1
abundance: -
len: 15
CDR3aa: CASSLGTGRHYGYTF
CDR3nt: TGCGCCAGCAGCTTGGGGACAGGGAGACACTATGGCTACACCTTC

v_gene: TRBV10-1
j_gene: TRBJ2-3
d_gene: TRBD2
abundance: few
len: 16
CDR3aa: CASSWLAGSSTDTQYF
CDR3nt: TGCGCCAGCAGTTGGCTAGCGGGGTCTAGCACAGATACGCAGTATTTT

v_gene: TRBV18
j_gene: TRBJ1-1
d_gene: -
abundance: few
len: 14
CDR3aa: CASSPVRADTEAFF
CDR3nt: TGTGCCAGCTCACCAGTCAGGGCGGACACTGAAGCTTTCTTT

v_gene: TRBV12-5
j_gene: TRBJ1-1
d_gene: -
abundance: few
len: 14
CDR3aa: CASGLGAENTEAFF
CDR3nt: TGTGCTAGTGGTTTGGGGGCAGAGAACACTGAAGCTTTCTTT

v_gene: TRBV5-6
j_gene: TRBJ1-6
d_gene: TRBD1
abundance: few
len: 17
CDR3aa: CASSLPFRDRRNSPLHF
CDR3nt: TGTGCCAGCAGCTTGCCCTTTCGGGACAGGAGAAATTCACCCCTCCACTTT

v_gene: TRBV19
j_gene: TRBJ2-7
d_gene: TRBD1
abundance: -
len: 12
CDR3aa: CASGTGSYEQYF
CDR3nt: TGTGCCAGCGGGACAGGGTCCTACGAGCAGTACTTC

v_gene: TRBV25-1
j_gene: TRBJ2-6
d_gene: TRBD1
abundance: -
len: 14
CDR3aa: CASTGTGETNVLTF
CDR3nt: TGTGCCAGCACTGGGACAGGGGAGACCAACGTCCTGACTTTC

v_gene: TRBV5-1
j_gene: TRBJ2-3
d_gene: -
abundance: few
len: 14
CDR3aa: CASSRRGFTDTQYF
CDR3nt: TGCGCCAGCAGCCGCCGGGGGTTCACAGATACGCAGTATTTT

v_gene: TRBV9
j_gene: TRBJ1-5
d_gene: -
abundance: few
len: 15
CDR3aa: CASSVGVGGGQPQHF
CDR3nt: TGTGCCAGCAGCGTAGGTGTAGGGGGGGGCCAGCCCCAGCATTTT

v_gene: TRBV6-1
j_gene: TRBJ2-7
d_gene: -
abundance: -
len: 14
CDR3aa: CASDERRGLYEQYF
CDR3nt: TGTGCCAGCGACGAAAGGCGGGGGCTCTACGAGCAGTACTTC

v_gene: TRBV9
j_gene: TRBJ2-3
d_gene: -
abundance: few
len: 14
CDR3aa: CASSVEQGTDTQYF
CDR3nt: TGTGCCAGCAGCGTAGAACAGGGAACAGATACGCAGTATTTT

v_gene: TRBV7-6
j_gene: TRBJ1-2
d_gene: -
abundance: -
len: 14
CDR3aa: CASSLGATSDGYTF
CDR3nt: TGTGCCAGCAGCTTAGGCGCCACCTCCGATGGCTACACCTTC

v_gene: TRBV5-5
j_gene: TRBJ1-5
d_gene: -
abundance: few
len: 15
CDR3aa: CASSLTEQSNQPQHF
CDR3nt: TGTGCCAGCAGCTTGACAGAACAGAGCAATCAGCCCCAGCATTTT

v_gene: TRBV10-3
j_gene: TRBJ1-3
d_gene: TRBD1
abundance: few
len: 16
CDR3aa: CAISAPDRGSGNTIYF
CDR3nt: TGTGCCATCAGTGCCCCCGACAGGGGCTCTGGAAACACCATATATTTT

v_gene: TRBV30
j_gene: TRBJ2-7
d_gene: TRBD2
abundance: few
len: 13
CDR3aa: CAWSSGASYEQYF
CDR3nt: TGTGCCTGGAGTAGCGGGGCCTCCTACGAGCAGTACTTC

v_gene: TRBV5-1
j_gene: TRBJ1-6
d_gene: -
abundance: -
len: 15
CDR3aa: CASSLGQSYNSPLHF
CDR3nt: TGCGCCAGCAGCTTGGGACAGAGCTATAATTCACCCCTCCACTTT

v_gene: TRBV7-2
j_gene: TRBJ2-5
d_gene: TRBD1
abundance: -
len: 14
CDR3aa: CASSLAGRGETQYF
CDR3nt: TGTGCCAGCAGCTTAGCGGGCAGGGGGGAGACCCAGTACTTC

v_gene: TRBV7-6
j_gene: TRBJ1-1
d_gene: -
abundance: -
len: 14
CDR3aa: CASSLRLGGTEAFF
CDR3nt: TGTGCCAGCAGCCTAAGGTTGGGGGGGACTGAAGCTTTCTTT

v_gene: TRBV28
j_gene: TRBJ1-2
d_gene: -
abundance: few
len: 13
CDR3aa: CASSSDINYGYTF
CDR3nt: TGTGCCAGCAGTTCAGACATCAACTATGGCTACACCTTC

v_gene: TRBV6-1
j_gene: TRBJ1-5
d_gene: TRBD1
abundance: few
len: 14
CDR3aa: CASAGQQSNQPQHF
CDR3nt: TGTGCCAGCGCGGGACAGCAGAGCAATCAGCCCCAGCATTTT

v_gene: TRBV5-1
j_gene: TRBJ2-3
d_gene: TRBD2
abundance: -
len: 16
CDR3aa: CASSLRLAGFTDTQYF
CDR3nt: TGCGCCAGCAGCCTTCGACTAGCGGGCTTCACAGATACGCAGTATTTT

v_gene: TRBV19
j_gene: TRBJ1-1
d_gene: TRBD1
abundance: few
len: 16
CDR3aa: CASTIGGTGEGTEAFF
CDR3nt: TGTGCCAGTACCATAGGGGGGACAGGGGAGGGCACTGAAGCTTTCTTT

v_gene: TRBV7-6
j_gene: TRBJ2-7
d_gene: TRBD1
abundance: -
len: 14
CDR3aa: CASSPGQPSYEQYF
CDR3nt: TGTGCCAGCAGCCCGGGACAGCCCTCCTACGAGCAGTACTTC

v_gene: TRBV18
j_gene: TRBJ2-1
d_gene: -
abundance: -
len: 14
CDR3aa: CASSRAASYNEQFF
CDR3nt: TGTGCCAGCTCACGGGCAGCCTCCTACAATGAGCAGTTCTTC

v_gene: TRBV5-4
j_gene: TRBJ1-2
d_gene: -
abundance: few
len: 14
CDR3aa: CASTAGVSNYGYTF
CDR3nt: TGTGCCAGCACCGCGGGGGTGTCTAACTATGGCTACACCTTC

v_gene: TRBV29-1
j_gene: TRBJ1-2
d_gene: -
abundance: few
len: 14
CDR3aa: CSVTPGAGQYGYTF
CDR3nt: TGCAGCGTTACCCCAGGGGCGGGCCAGTATGGCTACACCTTC

v_gene: TRBV11-2
j_gene: TRBJ2-7
d_gene: -
abundance: few
len: 14
CDR3aa: CASSLGPSSYEQYF
CDR3nt: TGTGCCAGCAGCTTAGGTCCGAGCTCCTACGAGCAGTACTTC

v_gene: TRBV6-1
j_gene: TRBJ2-3
d_gene: -
abundance: -
len: 15
CDR3aa: CASSELGGSTDTQYF
CDR3nt: TGTGCCAGCAGTGAGCTCGGGGGTAGCACAGATACGCAGTATTTT

v_gene: TRBV20-1
j_gene: TRBJ2-1
d_gene: -
abundance: -
len: 11
CDR3aa: CSARRGDEQFF
CDR3nt: TGCAGTGCTAGGCGAGGAGATGAGCAGTTCTTC

v_gene: TRBV18
j_gene: TRBJ2-7
d_gene: TRBD2
abundance: -
len: 14
CDR3aa: CASSPGLATGEQYF
CDR3nt: TGTGCCAGCTCACCAGGACTAGCGACAGGGGAGCAGTACTTC

v_gene: TRBV10-1
j_gene: TRBJ2-7
d_gene: TRBD1
abundance: -
len: 15
CDR3aa: CASSENEGALNEQYF
CDR3nt: TGCGCCAGCAGTGAAAATGAGGGGGCGCTGAACGAGCAGTACTTC

v_gene: TRBV5-8
j_gene: TRBJ2-7
d_gene: -
abundance: few
len: 14
CDR3aa: CASSRDSGIYEQYF
CDR3nt: TGTGCCAGCAGCCGCGACAGTGGGATCTACGAGCAGTACTTC

v_gene: TRBV5-5
j_gene: TRBJ1-2
d_gene: -
abundance: -
len: 14
CDR3aa: CASSLALGQESYTF
CDR3nt: TGTGCCAGCAGCTTGGCCCTGGGGCAGGAGTCCTACACCTTC